This TCR beta chain was found in a study of human T cells and chemical hapten exposure. CDR3 length equals 14 residues. Trimming stripped 3 bases from V and 5 bases from J, with 13 bases between. This clonotype was recorded a few times. As the library was built, unique molecular identifiers were attached to individual cDNA molecules. TCRdb used MiXCR to reprocess the RACE reads, holding one entry per CDR3 protein. The table shows under 95,000 distinct CDR3 sequences, with about 9% occurring only once. Regarding time point: pre-sensitization, week 0. The treatment was: therapeutic diphenylcyclopropenone sensitization with weekly scalp DPC.

The source of this sequence is a man aged 35-49 years with alopecia areata. Some clones in this sample may be carry-over from other donors' samples. The chain has TRBV12-3 or TRBV12-4 and TRBJ2-5; D possibly corresponds to TRBD2 (7 bases). The input for sequencing was whole blood, taken in connection with sensitization to the hapten diphenylcyclopropenone (DPC). This CDR3 is CASSFFGGPETQYF. The CDR3 nucleotides are TGTGCCAGCAGTTTCTTCGGGGGGCCCGAGACCCAGTACTTC.